The clone carrying this TCR beta chain has at least ten counts. What it binds is not known. The data were taken from a study of T cells in Graves' hyperthyroidism and ophthalmopathy. Across the whole study: The initial diagnosis was the point when peripheral blood was collected, ahead of any treatment. Study-wide findings and caveats: Model output signaled ophthalmopathy a median around 6.9 months ahead of onset.

Uncontrolled infection, other autoimmune disease, pregnancy or lactation disqualified patients from enrolment. The PBMCs had their origin in less than 13 ml of fresh peripheral blood. CDR3 size: 16 residues. The germline CDR1 and CDR2 sequences are SGHRS and YFSETQ. Trimming took 3 bases from V and 5 from J; bases not matched to a gene: 11. Amplification targeted TCR beta CDR3 regions from RNA transcripts. RT-PCR in the first round (using the HTBI primer set) targeted the TCR CDR3. TCRdb re-derived calls from the multiplex PCR reads in MiXCR, one entry per CDR3 protein. This sample carries around 540,000 distinct CDR3 sequences, about 16% of them seen once, and the ten largest clones take 29%.

What was sequenced was blood. This TCR was recovered from a woman aged 25-40 years with Graves' ophthalmopathy. V gene TRBV5-1 combines with J gene TRBJ2-7, with TRBD1 matching over 10 bases. The CDR3 DNA reads TGCGCCAGCAGCTCAAGACAGGGGGCGCTTCGAGACGAGCAGTACTTC. Its protein is CASSSRQGALRDEQYF.